The 23 T cell receptor beta chains below were found in one sample sequenced in a study of shared clonotypes between healthy human individuals. The protocol was immunoSEQ multiplex PCR, while the TCRdb copy is restricted to in-frame clones and leaves out a portion. This table holds around 750,000 clones, about 74% found once. Sequencing was carried out using memory CD4+ T cells sorted from blood. Noted subset: CD45RA-negative fraction. These receptors all come from a woman in her twenties or thirties in good health.

The V gene is TRBV25-1, the J gene TRBJ2-1, with no clear D. CDR1 and CDR2 (germline): MGHDK, SYGVNS. This CDR3 contains 13 residues. The V gene lost 4 bases and the J gene lost 5 bases, with 9 bases spanning the gap. This CDR3 is CASSVKGNNEQFF. CDR3 in DNA: TGTGCCAGCAGTGTGAAAGGGAACAATGAGCAGTTCTTC.

The chain has TRBV6-6 and TRBJ1-2; D perhaps matches TRBD1 (6 bases). Trimming took 6 bases from V and 6 from J, leaving 17 bases between them. In germline, CDR1 is MNHNY, CDR2 SVGAGI (reference sequence). This CDR3 has 14 amino acids. The CDR3 loop reads CASRGEDRFDGYTF. The CDR3 DNA sequence: TGTGCCAGCAGGGGCGAAGACAGGTTTGATGGCTACACCTTC.

This rearrangement joins TRBV28 to TRBJ2-7; maybe TRBD2 (5 bases). Germline V gene lookup returns CDR1 MDHEN and CDR2 SYDVKM. This CDR3 is built from 15 residues. V dropped 6 bases and J dropped 2 bases, with 17 bases sitting between them. CDR3: CASSSPWVEAYEQYF. In nucleotides, the CDR3 is TGTGCCAGCAGCTCCCCCTGGGTGGAGGCCTACGAGCAGTACTTC.

This rearrangement joins TRBV4-1 to TRBJ1-2; D remains ambiguous. CDR3 length: 16 amino acids. The V end was cut by 1 base, the J end by 0 bases, with 12 bases between. CDR1 MGHRA and CDR2 YSYEKL come from the germline V gene. CDR3 nucleotide sequence: TGCGCCAGCAGCCAAGGTGCTGGCACTTCTAACTATGGCTACACCTTC. Translating gives CASSQGAGTSNYGYTF.

This clone was observed a single time. The V and J genes are TRBV2 and TRBJ2-6; the match to TRBD2 covers 7 bases. Germline-derived CDR1 and CDR2 are SNHLY and FYNNEI. V lost 8 bases, J lost 4 bases, and 17 bases stayed unmatched. This CDR3 contains 18 residues. The CDR3 sequence: CASRAPVGGTSGANVLTF. The CDR3 DNA follows: TGTGCCAGCCGCGCCCCCGTCGGGGGGACGTCCGGGGCCAACGTCCTGACTTTC.

The CDR3 DNA reads as TGTGCCAGTAGTCGCGACGTTAGTTCGGGAAACACCATATATTTT. This translates into CASSRDVSSGNTIYF. J is TRBJ1-3 and V is TRBV19, with unresolved D. The germline V gene encodes CDR1 LNHDA and CDR2 SQIVND (reference sequence). V was cut by 5 bases and J by 4 bases, with 15 bases left in between. The CDR3 runs 15 residues.

Regarding this clone: The junction departs from germline at one end; a sequencing error may be responsible. The J gene is TRBJ2-2, the V gene TRBV11-2; tentatively, D is TRBD2 (5 bases). Germline V gene data show CDR1 as SGHAT and CDR2 as FQNNGV. The CDR3 length is 14 residues. CDR3 residues: CASRFKGASGELFF. CDR3 bases: TGTGCCAGCCGCTTTAAGGGAGCCTCCGGGGAGCTGTTTTTT.

To note about this clone: It differs at one base from a far larger clone, so likely a read error. Additional DNA sequences in this sample encode the identical CDR3. This chain joins TRBV7-2 and TRBJ2-5; D unclear. The CDR3 extends over 13 amino acids. The germline CDR1 and CDR2 sequences are SGHTA and FQGNSA. V dropped 5 bases and J dropped 5 bases, with 12 bases sitting between them. This chain's CDR3 is CASSQNGGETQYF. For the CDR3, the DNA is TGTGCCAGCAGCCAAAACGGTGGGGAGACCCAGTACTTC.

This chain uses TRBV18 with TRBJ2-7; the match to TRBD1 covers 8 bases. J gave up 7 bases and V 8 bases, and 4 bases lay outside the gene matches. CDR1 and CDR2 from the germline V gene are KGHSH and LQKENI. CDR3 length equals 11 residues. The CDR3 here is CASARDREQYF. The CDR3, as DNA: TGTGCCAGCGCCCGGGACAGGGAGCAGTACTTC. Full variable domain (missing parts from reference TRBV18 and TRBJ2-7): NAGVMQNPRHLVRRRGQEARLRCSPMKGHSHVYWYRQLPEEGLKFMVYLQKENIIDESGMPKERFSAEFPKEGPSILRIQQVVRGDSAAYFCASARDREQYFGPGTRLTVT.

There are a few counts of this clone. The J gene is TRBJ2-1, the V gene TRBV6-5; TRBD1 matches 10 bases. CDR3 length: 15 amino acids. V lost 6 bases to trimming and J lost 4 bases; unmatched junction nucleotides: 6. The germline V gene encodes CDR1 MNHEY and CDR2 SVGAGI. CDR3 loop: CASSPGTGEYNEQFF. CDR3 bases: TGTGCCAGCAGCCCCGGGACAGGGGAATACAATGAGCAGTTCTTC.

The V call is TRBV5-1, the J call TRBJ2-7, with TRBD2 identical over 11 bases. V shed 3 bases and J 2 bases; nucleotides not matched to a gene: 4. Germline V gene lookup returns CDR1 SGHRS and CDR2 YFSETQ. The CDR3 length is 15 residues. CDR3: CASSWGTSGAYEQYF. In nucleotides, the CDR3 is TGCGCCAGCAGCTGGGGGACTAGCGGTGCCTACGAGCAGTACTTC.

This clone was recorded only once. This chain joins TRBV27 and TRBJ2-1, with D unresolved. V lost 5 bases, J lost 0 bases, and 14 bases lay in between. This CDR3 is built from 16 residues. The germline V gene encodes CDR1 MNHEY and CDR2 SMNVEV (reference sequence). CDR3 bases: TGTGCCAGCAGTGCTAAGGGTGTTAGCTCCTACAATGAGCAGTTCTTC. Encoded protein: CASSAKGVSSYNEQFF.

The CDR3 here is CASSFQGAAEAFF. CDR3 bases: TGCGCCAGCAGCTTTCAGGGGGCCGCTGAAGCTTTCTTT. The J gene is TRBJ1-1, the V gene TRBV5-1; 8 bases are a match to TRBD1. In germline, CDR1 is SGHRS, CDR2 YFSETQ. This CDR3 region has 13 residues. Trimming at V came to 2 bases and at J to 6 bases, leaving 3 bases not matched to a gene. Variable domain in full (rest from reference TRBV5-1 and TRBJ1-1): KAGVTQTPRYLIKTRGQQVTLSCSPISGHRSVSWYQQTPGQGLQFLFEYFSETQRNKGNFPGRFSGRQFSNSRSEMNVSTLELGDSALYLCASSFQGAAEAFFGQGTRLTVV.

V and J are TRBV7-9 and TRBJ1-3; TRBD1 matches at 11 bases. The trim removed 4 bases at V and 3 bases at J, leaving 5 bases unmatched. Per the germline V gene, CDR1 is SEHNR and CDR2 is FQNEAQ (reference sequence). This CDR3 region has 16 residues. CDR3 nucleotide sequence: TGTGCCAGCAGCTCAGGACAGGGGGCAGGTGGAAACACCATATATTTT. Translating gives CASSSGQGAGGNTIYF.

This chain connects TRBV30 to TRBJ2-2; TRBD2 agrees at 9 bases. Germline V gene data show CDR1 as GTSNPN and CDR2 as SVGIG (reference sequence). The CDR3 length is 14 residues. The junction had 3 bases not matched to a gene; V was cut back by 1 base and J by 6 bases. CDR3 sequence (DNA): TGTGCCTGGAGTGGACTAGCGGCGTCCGGGGAGCTGTTTTTT. This translates into CAWSGLAASGELFF. The full variable domain, in which reference TRBV30 and TRBJ2-2 provide the parts outside the CDR3, is SQTIHQWPATLVQPVGSPLSLECTVEGTSNPNLYWYRQAAGRGLQLLFYSVGIGQISSEVPQNLSASRPQDRQFILSSKKLLLSDSGFYLCAWSGLAASGELFFGEGSRLTVL.

Only a few counts were recorded for this clone. V and J are TRBV27 and TRBJ2-7, with TRBD2 matching 9 bases. The ends lost 6 bases at V and 3 bases at J; junction bases unmatched: 9. Germline V gene data show CDR1 as MNHEY and CDR2 as SMNVEV (reference sequence). This CDR3 has 15 amino acids. The CDR3 is CASSTLLAGNYEQYF. CDR3 nucleotides: TGTGCCAGCAGCACACTACTAGCGGGTAACTACGAGCAGTACTTC.

The gene calls are TRBV5-1 and TRBJ2-3, with unresolved D. Trimming took 1 base from V and 5 from J, leaving 11 bases between them. The germline V gene encodes CDR1 SGHRS and CDR2 YFSETQ. This CDR3 is built from 14 residues. This CDR3 reads CASSLNQNRDTQYF. CDR3 in DNA: TGCGCCAGCAGCTTGAATCAAAATCGAGATACGCAGTATTTT. Supplemented by reference TRBV5-1 and TRBJ2-3, the full variable domain reads KAGVTQTPRYLIKTRGQQVTLSCSPISGHRSVSWYQQTPGQGLQFLFEYFSETQRNKGNFPGRFSGRQFSNSRSEMNVSTLELGDSALYLCASSLNQNRDTQYFGPGTRLTVL.

This chain links TRBV21-1 with TRBJ1-1; TRBD1, as called in the table, went unchecked against the DNA. TRBV21-1 represents a pseudogene. The CDR3 is made up of 19 amino acids. The CDR3 nucleotides are TGTGCCAGCAGCAATTACTACCAAATACAGGGGAGGATGAACACTGAAGCTTTCTTT. Amino acid sequence: CASSNYYQIQGRMNTEAFF.

V usage is TRBV5-1 and J usage is TRBJ1-6; 7 nucleotides align to TRBD1. The CDR3 is 14 amino acids. J lost 5 bases, V lost 7 bases, and 6 bases had no gene match. CDR1 SGHRS and CDR2 YFSETQ come from the germline V gene. The CDR3 protein is CASQGGTDNSPLHF. The CDR3 coding sequence is TGCGCCAGCCAAGGCGGGACAGATAATTCACCCCTCCACTTT.

Points on this clone: The sample carries other DNA sequences with the same CDR3. The chain recombines TRBV5-1 with TRBJ2-1, with 9 bases aligning to TRBD2. J was trimmed by 4 bases and V by 1 base; bases with no gene match: 3. Germline-derived CDR1 and CDR2 are SGHRS and YFSETQ. The CDR3 covers 15 residues. The CDR3 region has the DNA TGCGCCAGCAGCTTGAGTCTAGCGGGGTACAATGAGCAGTTCTTC. As protein: CASSLSLAGYNEQFF. Full variable domain (remainder filled in from reference TRBV5-1 and TRBJ2-1): KAGVTQTPRYLIKTRGQQVTLSCSPISGHRSVSWYQQTPGQGLQFLFEYFSETQRNKGNFPGRFSGRQFSNSRSEMNVSTLELGDSALYLCASSLSLAGYNEQFFGPGTRLTVL.

The CDR3 DNA reads as TGTGCCAGCAGCCTGGGACGTCCGAGCTCTGGAAACACCATATATTTT. Protein: CASSLGRPSSGNTIYF. The chain has TRBV7-2 and TRBJ1-3; tentatively, D is TRBD1 (5 bases). Germline CDR1 SGHTA, CDR2 FQGNSA. Trimming took 5 bases from V and 0 from J, leaving 14 bases between them. The CDR3 sequence is 16 residues long.

This chain joins TRBV27 and TRBJ2-3; D perhaps matches TRBD2 (6 bases). The CDR3 contains 15 residues. The V gene's germline CDR1 is MNHEY and CDR2 SMNVEV (reference sequence). V was trimmed by 5 bases and J by 1 base, leaving 13 bases between them. CDR3 residues: CASSIRASGTDTQYF. In nucleotides, the CDR3 is TGTGCCAGCAGTATCCGGGCTAGCGGCACAGATACGCAGTATTTT.

The chain has TRBV2 and TRBJ1-5; D uncertain. Between the trimmed V and J ends, which lost 6 bases and 3 bases, there was a span of 15 bases. CDR3 length: 15 residues. Germline CDR1 SNHLY, CDR2 FYNNEI. The DNA for the CDR3 is TGTGCCAGCAGAGGCTCGAGCCTAGTCAATCAGCCCCAGCATTTT. Its translation: CASRGSSLVNQPQHF.